This TCR beta chain is drawn from a study of identical twins. Concerning this clonotype itself: Its antigen is not identified.

Everyone who donated was a healthy Caucasian. V was pared by 3 bases and J by 1 base, with 6 bases of the junction left unmatched. Germline CDR1 and CDR2: DFQATT and SNEGSKA (reference sequence). This CDR3 region has 16 residues. Overall study results and limits: Modelling approaches yielded underestimates of out-of-frame TCR alpha sharing between monozygotic twins.

From the 5' RACE reads, TCRdb called clonotypes with MiXCR, one entry per CDR3 protein. The repertoire holds a few hundred thousand distinct CDR3 sequences, 6.5% to 9.5% seen once, with less than 4% in the top ten. These same records also appear under a second study, on yellow fever vaccine responses in identical twins.

The sequenced sample was CD8+ T cells sorted from blood. The sequence was collected from a woman under 30 in good health. The gene calls are TRBV20-1 and TRBJ2-2, with 9 bases that match TRBD2. In nucleotides, the CDR3 is TGCAGTGCTAGCGGGTTACTAGCGGGGAACACCGGGGAGCTGTTTTTT. Its translation is CSASGLLAGNTGELFF.